The T cell receptor beta chain described here comes from a study of blood T cells in healthy people across ages. Alongside a J-beta primer mix, a sample-barcoded 5' primer served in a second PCR lasting about 7 to 12 cycles. One entry per CDR3 protein results from TCRdb running MiXCR on the 5' RACE reads. This table has about 1.4 million distinct CDR3 sequences, approximately 59% appearing once. This clonotype has only a few counts. The junction had 7 bases not matched to a gene; V was cut back by 4 bases and J by 5 bases. The CDR3 covers 14 residues. CDR1 is SGHRS, CDR2 YFSETQ, per germline. The extraction recovered at least 5.5 micrograms of total RNA per sample.

The V gene is TRBV5-1, the J gene TRBJ2-7, with TRBD1 identical over 9 bases. Specimen: blood. This TCR was recovered from a man between 18 and 29 years old in good health. The CDR3 bases are TGCGCCAGCAGCACTGGGACAGGGCTGAACGAGCAGTACTTC. As protein: CASSTGTGLNEQYF.